The 6 T cell receptor beta chains presented below share a single source sample, sequenced in a study of PD-1 blockade in classical Hodgkin lymphoma. Time point denoted: cycle 4 day 1 (C4D1), after six to seven weeks of nivolumab. Brentuximab vedotin exposure varied, and every patient relapsed after autologous stem cell transplantation. Researchers report purifying CD4+ T cells from thawed PBMCs by magnetic negative selection. The table came from immunoSEQ multiplex PCR; TCRdb's copy has only in-frame clones and leaves some out. Of about 30,000 clones detected, 85% to 90% appear once; the ten largest clones hold approximately 0.43%. Material: CD4+ T cells from blood, obtained before the fourth cycle of nivolumab. The source is a human donor with classical Hodgkin lymphoma.

J is TRBJ2-7 and V is TRBV7-9, with TRBD2 matching over 8 bases. The ends lost 3 bases at V and 4 bases at J; junction bases unmatched: 5. In germline, CDR1 is SEHNR, CDR2 FQNEAQ (reference sequence). This CDR3 region has 14 residues. The chain's CDR3 is CASSFREGPYEQYF. The DNA of the CDR3 is TGTGCCAGCAGCTTCCGGGAGGGCCCTTACGAGCAGTACTTC.

This chain links TRBV15 with TRBJ1-1; the D gene is possibly TRBD1 (5 bases). Trimming cost V 0 bases and J 3 bases, with 14 bases left between them. This CDR3 is built from 16 residues. The germline V gene encodes CDR1 LNHNV and CDR2 YYDKDF (reference sequence). This CDR3 reads CATSRDHIGADTEAFF. The CDR3 DNA is TGTGCCACCAGCAGAGACCACATCGGGGCGGACACTGAAGCTTTCTTT.

This rearrangement joins TRBV13 to TRBJ2-7, with TRBD2 matching 13 bases. The CDR3 totals 15 residues. Trimming cost V 5 bases and J 2 bases; bases outside gene matches: 3. The germline gives CDR1 PRHDT, CDR2 FYEKMQ (reference sequence). The CDR3 region is CASSPGLAGTYEQYF. As DNA, the CDR3 is TGTGCCAGCAGCCCGGGACTAGCGGGAACCTACGAGCAGTACTTC.

V is TRBV5-1 and J is TRBJ2-2, with 8 bases lining up with TRBD2. Per the germline V gene, CDR1 is SGHRS and CDR2 is YFSETQ. The length of the CDR3 is 16 residues. J lost 3 bases, V lost 4 bases, and 8 bases had no gene match. The CDR3 reads CASSEIAGSHTGELFF. The CDR3 DNA reads as TGCGCCAGCAGCGAAATAGCGGGGAGTCACACCGGGGAGCTGTTTTTT.

The rearrangement uses TRBV15 and TRBJ2-2; possibly TRBD1 for D (5 bases). CDR1 is LNHNV and CDR2 is YYDKDF in the germline V gene (reference sequence). V was shortened by 0 bases and J by 7 bases, with 9 bases between the two germline ends. The CDR3 runs to 14 residues. The CDR3 DNA follows: TGTGCCACCAGCAGAGACAGGGTTCGCGGGGAGCTGTTTTTT. Translating gives CATSRDRVRGELFF.

This clone was recorded only once. The chain uses TRBV6-1 and TRBJ2-1, with D perhaps TRBD2 (5 bases). From germline, CDR1 is MNHNS and CDR2 SASEGT. This CDR3 region has 16 residues. With 0 bases removed from V and 2 bases from J, the gap between germline ends came to 11 bases. CDR3 loop: CASSEAVRETYNEQFF. As DNA, the CDR3 is TGTGCCAGCAGTGAAGCGGTACGGGAAACCTACAATGAGCAGTTCTTC.